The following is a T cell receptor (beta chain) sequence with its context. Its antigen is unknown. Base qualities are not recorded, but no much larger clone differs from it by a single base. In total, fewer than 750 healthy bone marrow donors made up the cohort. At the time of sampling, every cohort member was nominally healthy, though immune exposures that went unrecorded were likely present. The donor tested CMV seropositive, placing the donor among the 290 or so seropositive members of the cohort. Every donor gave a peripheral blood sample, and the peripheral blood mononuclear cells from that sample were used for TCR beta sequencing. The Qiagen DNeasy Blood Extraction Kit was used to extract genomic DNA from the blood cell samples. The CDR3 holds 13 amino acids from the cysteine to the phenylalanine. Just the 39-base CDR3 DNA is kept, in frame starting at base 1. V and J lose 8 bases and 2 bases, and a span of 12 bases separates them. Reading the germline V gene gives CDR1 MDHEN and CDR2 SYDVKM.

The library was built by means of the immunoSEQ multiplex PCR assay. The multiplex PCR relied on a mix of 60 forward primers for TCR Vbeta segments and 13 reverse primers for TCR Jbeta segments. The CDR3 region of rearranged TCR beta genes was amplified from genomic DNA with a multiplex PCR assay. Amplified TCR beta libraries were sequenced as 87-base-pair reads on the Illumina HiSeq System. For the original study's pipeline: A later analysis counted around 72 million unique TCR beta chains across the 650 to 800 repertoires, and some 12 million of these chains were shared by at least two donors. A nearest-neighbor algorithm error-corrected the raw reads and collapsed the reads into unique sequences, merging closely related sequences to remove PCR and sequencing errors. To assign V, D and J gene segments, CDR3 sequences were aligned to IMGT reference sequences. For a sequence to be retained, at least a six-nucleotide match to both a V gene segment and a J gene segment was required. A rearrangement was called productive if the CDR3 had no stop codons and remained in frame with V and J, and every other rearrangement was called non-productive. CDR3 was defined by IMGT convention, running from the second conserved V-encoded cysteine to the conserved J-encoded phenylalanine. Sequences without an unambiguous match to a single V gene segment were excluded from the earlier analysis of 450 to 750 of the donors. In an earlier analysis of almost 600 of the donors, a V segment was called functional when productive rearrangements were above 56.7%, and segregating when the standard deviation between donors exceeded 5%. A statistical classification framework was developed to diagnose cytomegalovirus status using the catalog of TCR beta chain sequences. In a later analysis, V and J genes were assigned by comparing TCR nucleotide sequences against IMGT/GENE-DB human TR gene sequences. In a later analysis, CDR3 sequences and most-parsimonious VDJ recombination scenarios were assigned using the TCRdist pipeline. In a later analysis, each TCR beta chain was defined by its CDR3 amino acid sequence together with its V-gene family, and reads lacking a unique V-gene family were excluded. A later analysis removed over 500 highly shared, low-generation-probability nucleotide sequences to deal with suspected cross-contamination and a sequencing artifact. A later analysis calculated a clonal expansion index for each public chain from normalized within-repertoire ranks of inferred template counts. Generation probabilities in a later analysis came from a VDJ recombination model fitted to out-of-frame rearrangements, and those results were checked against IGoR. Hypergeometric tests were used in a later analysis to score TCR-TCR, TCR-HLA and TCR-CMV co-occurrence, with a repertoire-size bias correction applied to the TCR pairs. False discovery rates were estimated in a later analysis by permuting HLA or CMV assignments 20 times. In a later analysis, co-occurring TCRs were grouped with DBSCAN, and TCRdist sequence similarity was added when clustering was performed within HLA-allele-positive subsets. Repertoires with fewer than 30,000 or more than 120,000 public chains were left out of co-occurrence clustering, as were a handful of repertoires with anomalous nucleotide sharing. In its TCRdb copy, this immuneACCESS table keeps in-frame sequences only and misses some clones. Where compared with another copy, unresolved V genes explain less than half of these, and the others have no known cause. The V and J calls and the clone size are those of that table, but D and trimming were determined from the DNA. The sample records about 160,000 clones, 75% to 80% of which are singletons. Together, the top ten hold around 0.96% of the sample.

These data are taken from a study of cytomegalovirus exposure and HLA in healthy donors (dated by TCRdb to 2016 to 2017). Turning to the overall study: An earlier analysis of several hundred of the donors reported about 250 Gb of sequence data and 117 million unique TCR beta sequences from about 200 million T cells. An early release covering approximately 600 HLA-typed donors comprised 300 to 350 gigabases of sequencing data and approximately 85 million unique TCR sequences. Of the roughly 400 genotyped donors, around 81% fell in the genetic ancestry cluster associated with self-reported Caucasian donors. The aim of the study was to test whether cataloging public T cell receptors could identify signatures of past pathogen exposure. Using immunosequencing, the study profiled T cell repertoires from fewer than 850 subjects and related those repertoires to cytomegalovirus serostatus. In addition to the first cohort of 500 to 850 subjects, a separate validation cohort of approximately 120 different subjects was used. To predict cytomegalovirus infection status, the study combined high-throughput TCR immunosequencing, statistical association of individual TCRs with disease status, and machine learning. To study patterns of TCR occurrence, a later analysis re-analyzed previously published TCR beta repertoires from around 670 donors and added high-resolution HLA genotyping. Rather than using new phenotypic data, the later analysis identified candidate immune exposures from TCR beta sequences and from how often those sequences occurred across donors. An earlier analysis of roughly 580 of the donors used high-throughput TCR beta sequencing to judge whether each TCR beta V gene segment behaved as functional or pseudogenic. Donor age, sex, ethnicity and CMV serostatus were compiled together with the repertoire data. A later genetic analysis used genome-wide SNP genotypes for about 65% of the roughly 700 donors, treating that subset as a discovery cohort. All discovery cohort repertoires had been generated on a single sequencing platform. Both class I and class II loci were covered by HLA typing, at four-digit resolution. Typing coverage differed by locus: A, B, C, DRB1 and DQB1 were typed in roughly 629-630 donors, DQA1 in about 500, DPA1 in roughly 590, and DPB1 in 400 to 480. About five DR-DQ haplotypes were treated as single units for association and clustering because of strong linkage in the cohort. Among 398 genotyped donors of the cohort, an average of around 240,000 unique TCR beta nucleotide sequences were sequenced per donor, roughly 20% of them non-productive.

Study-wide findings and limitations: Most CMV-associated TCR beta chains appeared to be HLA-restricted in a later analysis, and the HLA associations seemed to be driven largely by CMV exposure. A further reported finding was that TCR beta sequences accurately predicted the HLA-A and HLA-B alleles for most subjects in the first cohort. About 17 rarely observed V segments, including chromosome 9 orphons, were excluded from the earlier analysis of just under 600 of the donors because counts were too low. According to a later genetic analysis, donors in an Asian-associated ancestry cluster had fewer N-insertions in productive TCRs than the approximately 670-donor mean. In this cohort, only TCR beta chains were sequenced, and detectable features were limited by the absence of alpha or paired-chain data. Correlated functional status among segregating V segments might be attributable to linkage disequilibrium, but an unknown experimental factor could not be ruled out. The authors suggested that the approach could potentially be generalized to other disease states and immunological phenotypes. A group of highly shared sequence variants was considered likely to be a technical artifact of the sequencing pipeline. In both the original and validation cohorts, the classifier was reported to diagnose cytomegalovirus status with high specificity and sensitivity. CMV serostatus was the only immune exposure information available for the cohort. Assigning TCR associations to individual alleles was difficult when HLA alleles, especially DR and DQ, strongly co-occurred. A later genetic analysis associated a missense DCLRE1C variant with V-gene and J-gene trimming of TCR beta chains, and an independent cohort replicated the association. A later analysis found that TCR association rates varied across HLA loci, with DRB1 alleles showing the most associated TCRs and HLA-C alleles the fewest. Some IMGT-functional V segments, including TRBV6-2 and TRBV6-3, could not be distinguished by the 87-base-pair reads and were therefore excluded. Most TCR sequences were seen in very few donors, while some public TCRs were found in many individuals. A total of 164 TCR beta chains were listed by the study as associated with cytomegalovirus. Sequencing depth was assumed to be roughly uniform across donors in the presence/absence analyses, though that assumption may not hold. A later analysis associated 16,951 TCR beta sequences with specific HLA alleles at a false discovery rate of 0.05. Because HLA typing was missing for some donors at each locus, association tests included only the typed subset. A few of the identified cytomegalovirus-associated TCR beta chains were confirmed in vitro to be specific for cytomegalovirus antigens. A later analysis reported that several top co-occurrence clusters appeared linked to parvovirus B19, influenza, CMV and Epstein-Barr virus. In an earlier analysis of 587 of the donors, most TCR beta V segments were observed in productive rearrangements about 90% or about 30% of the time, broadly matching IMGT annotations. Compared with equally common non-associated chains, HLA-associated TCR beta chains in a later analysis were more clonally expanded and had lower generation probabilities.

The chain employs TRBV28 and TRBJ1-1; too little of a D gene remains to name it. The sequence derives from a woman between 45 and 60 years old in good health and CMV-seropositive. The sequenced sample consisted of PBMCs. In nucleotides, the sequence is TGTGCCAGCGTGGGCAGAGCAAACACTGAAGCTTTCTTT. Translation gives CASVGRANTEAFF. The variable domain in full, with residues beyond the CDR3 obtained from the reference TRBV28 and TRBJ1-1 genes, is DVKVTQSSRYLVKRTGEKVFLECVQDMDHENMFWYRQDPGLGLRLIYFSYDVKMKEKGDIPEGYSVSREKKERFSLILESASTNQTSMYLCASVGRANTEAFFGQGTRLTVV.